These T cell receptor beta chains were read from a single sample in a study of CD8 T cells in Susac syndrome. One entry per CDR3 protein results from TCRdb running MiXCR on the immunoSEQ multiplex PCR reads. This sample has 180,000 or so distinct CDR3 sequences, with 90% to 95% found just once. Sequencing used CD4+ T cells from PBMCs. Source of these receptors: a human donor in good health. CDR3s include the opening cysteine and the closing phenylalanine or tryptophan. The D gene is left open where the match is weak. Clone size is not always given. Where it is, it says once, few, many or a class for expanded clones.

CDR3 DNA: TGCAGCGTTGAAGAGGGGCGGGGTTGGGGCTACACCTTC
CDR3 protein: CSVEEGRGWGYTF
clone size: once
J gene: TRBJ1-2
D gene: NA
V gene: TRBV29-1

CDR3 DNA: TGTGCCAGCAGCCCCCGGGCCGCAAGCGAAGCTTTCTTT
CDR3 protein: CASSPRAASEAFF
clone size: NA
J gene: TRBJ1-1
D gene: NA
V gene: TRBV7-9

CDR3 DNA: TGCAGTGCTAAAGGTTGGCAGAATAATTCACCCCTCCACTTT
CDR3 protein: CSAKGWQNNSPLHF
clone size: NA
J gene: TRBJ1-6
D gene: NA
V gene: TRBV20-1

CDR3 DNA: TGTGCCTGGATCCCCGGGGTAGCGGATCAAGAGACCCAGTACTTC
CDR3 protein: CAWIPGVADQETQYF
clone size: once
J gene: TRBJ2-5
D gene: NA
V gene: TRBV30

CDR3 DNA: TGTGCCAGCAGTTCCCTATACACTAGCACAGATACGCAGTATTTT
CDR3 protein: CASSSLYTSTDTQYF
clone size: NA
J gene: TRBJ2-3
D gene: NA
V gene: TRBV6-5

CDR3 DNA: TGTGCCAGCTCCCCGACAGGCCCCAATCAGCCCCAGCATTTT
CDR3 protein: CASSPTGPNQPQHF
clone size: few
J gene: TRBJ1-5
D gene: NA
V gene: TRBV18

CDR3 DNA: TGTGCCAGCAGCTTGCTGGACAGGGGCTCACCCCTCCACTTT
CDR3 protein: CASSLLDRGSPLHF
clone size: NA
J gene: TRBJ1-6
D gene: TRBD1
V gene: TRBV11-2

CDR3 DNA: TGCAGCGGCGGACAGGCCTACGAGCAGTACTTC
CDR3 protein: CSGGQAYEQYF
clone size: once
J gene: TRBJ2-7
D gene: TRBD1
V gene: TRBV29-1

CDR3 DNA: TGTGCCAGCAGCCAAGAAGGGCAGCGGGGGGGAAATGAGCAGTTCTTC
CDR3 protein: CASSQEGQRGGNEQFF
clone size: NA
J gene: TRBJ2-1
D gene: TRBD2
V gene: TRBV3-1

CDR3 DNA: TGTGCCAGCAGTGAGCAGGCCCACTACGAGCAGTACTTC
CDR3 protein: CASSEQAHYEQYF
clone size: once
J gene: TRBJ2-7
D gene: NA
V gene: TRBV2

CDR3 DNA: TGTGCCAGCAGTTACAGGGGGCAGGAGCAGTACTTC
CDR3 protein: CASSYRGQEQYF
clone size: NA
J gene: TRBJ2-7
D gene: TRBD1
V gene: TRBV6-5

CDR3 DNA: TGCAGTGCTAGAGAAGGAGGGAGCACCGGGGAGCTGTTTTTT
CDR3 protein: CSAREGGSTGELFF
clone size: NA
J gene: TRBJ2-2
D gene: NA
V gene: TRBV20-1

CDR3 DNA: TGCGCCAGCAGCCAAACCATGGACAGAGCTAACTATGGCTACACCTTC
CDR3 protein: CASSQTMDRANYGYTF
clone size: NA
J gene: TRBJ1-2
D gene: NA
V gene: TRBV4-3

CDR3 DNA: TGTGCCTGGCATCGACGGCGCCTTAGAAACACCATATATTTT
CDR3 protein: CAWHRRRLRNTIYF
clone size: NA
J gene: TRBJ1-3
D gene: NA
V gene: TRBV30

CDR3 DNA: TGCAGTGCTAGATACCCCGGACGGATGAACACCGGGGAGCTGTTTTTT
CDR3 protein: CSARYPGRMNTGELFF
clone size: NA
J gene: TRBJ2-2
D gene: NA
V gene: TRBV20-1

CDR3 DNA: TGTGCCAGCAGCCCCCTTAGCGAGGCCAACGTCCTGACTTTC
CDR3 protein: CASSPLSEANVLTF
clone size: NA
J gene: TRBJ2-6
D gene: NA
V gene: TRBV14

CDR3 DNA: TGTGCCAGCAGCGCTAGCGGGGGGAACACAGATACGCAGTATTTT
CDR3 protein: CASSASGGNTDTQYF
clone size: NA
J gene: TRBJ2-3
D gene: TRBD2
V gene: TRBV4-2

CDR3 DNA: TGTGCCAGCAGCTTAGATCGCGGGGGGGCGGCCGGGGAGCTGTTTTTT
CDR3 protein: CASSLDRGGAAGELFF
clone size: NA
J gene: TRBJ2-2
D gene: TRBD2
V gene: TRBV7-8

CDR3 DNA: TGCAGCGCAACCTCCGGACAGGAGAACACTGAAGCTTTCTTT
CDR3 protein: CSATSGQENTEAFF
clone size: NA
J gene: TRBJ1-1
D gene: TRBD1
V gene: TRBV29-1

CDR3 DNA: TGCAGTGCTGGAGAGGCCCGGGGAAGCAATCAGCCCCAGCATTTT
CDR3 protein: CSAGEARGSNQPQHF
clone size: NA
J gene: TRBJ1-5
D gene: NA
V gene: TRBV20-1

CDR3 DNA: TGTGCCAGCAGCGTAGTAGCGGGGGGGTCAAATGAGCAGTTCTTC
CDR3 protein: CASSVVAGGSNEQFF
clone size: NA
J gene: TRBJ2-1
D gene: TRBD2
V gene: TRBV9

CDR3 DNA: TGCAGCGTTCGTCCCAGCCAAGAGACCCAGTACTTC
CDR3 protein: CSVRPSQETQYF
clone size: NA
J gene: TRBJ2-5
D gene: NA
V gene: TRBV29-1

CDR3 DNA: TGTGCCTGGAGTGGCCAGGGTCAAGAGCAGTACTTC
CDR3 protein: CAWSGQGQEQYF
clone size: NA
J gene: TRBJ2-7
D gene: NA
V gene: TRBV30

CDR3 DNA: TGTGCCAGCAGCTTGAATGGGCCCCAGCATTTT
CDR3 protein: CASSLNGPQHF
clone size: NA
J gene: TRBJ1-5
D gene: NA
V gene: TRBV7-9

CDR3 DNA: TGTGCCAGCAGCTTAGACAAGCAGGGTAGCTACAATCAGCCCCAGCATTTT
CDR3 protein: CASSLDKQGSYNQPQHF
clone size: NA
J gene: TRBJ1-5
D gene: NA
V gene: TRBV7-9

CDR3 DNA: TGTGCCAGCAGTTTTCGGCTAGCGGGGTCTCAAGAGACCCAGTACTTC
CDR3 protein: CASSFRLAGSQETQYF
clone size: once
J gene: TRBJ2-5
D gene: TRBD2
V gene: TRBV12-3/TRBV12-4

CDR3 DNA: TGTGCCAGCAGTCAGGGTATGAATCAGCCCCAGCATTTT
CDR3 protein: CASSQGMNQPQHF
clone size: NA
J gene: TRBJ1-5
D gene: NA
V gene: TRBV3-1

CDR3 DNA: TGTGCCAGCAGCTACTTAGGGGGGGAGCAGTACTTC
CDR3 protein: CASSYLGGEQYF
clone size: NA
J gene: TRBJ2-7
D gene: NA
V gene: TRBV3-1